The clone carrying this TCR beta chain was picked up many times. Its antigen remains unknown. The data stem from a study of early T cells in non-severe SARS-CoV-2 infection. Across the study: Sequenced material consisted of bulk RNA (from unsorted whole blood), and chains were unpaired.

Unique molecular identifiers tagged individual cDNA molecules. MiXCR, applied by TCRdb to the 5' RACE reads, yields one record per CDR3 protein. The profile covers roughly 49,000 distinct CDR3 sequences, with about 4.6% appearing a single time and around 5.5% taken by the ten largest. The V gene lost 0 bases and the J gene lost 6 bases, with 14 bases spanning the gap. In germline, CDR1 is LNHNV, CDR2 YYDKDF (reference sequence). CDR3 size: 15 residues. General observations from the study: Anti-spike CD8 specificities were favored by VDJdb matching, whose results missed private and CD4 specificities.

Sequences were obtained from whole blood. The origin of this receptor is an adult who was a healthcare worker with PCR-confirmed SARS-CoV-2 infection or an uninfected control (not recorded which). The chain joins TRBV15 to TRBJ2-5; TRBD1 might be the D (6 bases). The CDR3 is CATSRDRTEGQTQYF. CDR3 DNA: TGTGCCACCAGCAGAGATAGGACAGAGGGGCAGACCCAGTACTTC.